The present TCR beta chain was sequenced within a study of OX40 agonist ivuxolimab in advanced cancers. About the study: Partial responses were achieved by three patients: one hepatocellular carcinoma, two cutaneous melanoma. Study-wide results and caveats: Blood T cells, both CD4+ and CD8+, expanded clonally by week 6 at 0.1 to 3.0 mg/kg. CD8+ T cells averaged more expanded clones than CD4+.

V lost 0 bases, J lost 2 bases, and 8 bases lay in between. The CDR3 is 14 residues long. Per germline, CDR1 SGHTA and CDR2 FQGNSA. TCRdb's copy holds only in-frame clones and misses some; the assay was immunoSEQ multiplex PCR. The table includes over 15,000 clones, around 82% detected once. As for this clone: The antigen is undetermined.

The receptor was derived from an adult with an advanced solid tumor such as melanoma, head and neck, liver or kidney cancer. Sequenced material: CD4+ or CD8+ T cells sorted from blood, taken in a trial of the OX40 agonist ivuxolimab. The gene calls are TRBV7-2 and TRBJ2-7; D remains ambiguous. Here the CDR3 reads CASSLADTTYEQYF. In DNA, the CDR3 is TGTGCCAGCAGCTTAGCCGATACAACCTACGAGCAGTACTTC.